The rows below give T cell receptor beta chains drawn from one sample of a study of T cell repertoires in cytomegalovirus infection. TCRdb redid the calling of the reads with MiXCR, one entry per CDR3 protein. The sample records some 250,000 distinct CDR3 sequences, approximately 10% being singletons. Input material: PBMCs. These TCRs come from a human donor in good health (CMV status not recorded). Some clones in this sample may be carry-over from other donors' samples. Each CDR3 is given with its conserved first and last residue. A D gene is named only where the DNA matches it firmly. The size entry is marked missing in some rows and otherwise reads once, few, many or a size class.

j_gene | abundance | v_gene | d_gene | CDR3nt | CDR3aa
TRBJ1-2 | many | TRBV6-1 | TRBD1 | TGTGCCAGCAGTTCACGGGGCAGGGCAGGGGGCCAGGGCTACACCTTC | CASSSRGRAGGQGYTF
TRBJ1-1 | few | TRBV28 | NA | TGTGCCAGCAACATCTCCCCCCCGGGCACAGGCGGAGCTTTCTTT | CASNISPPGTGGAFF
TRBJ2-3 | few | TRBV28 | NA | TGTGCCAGCAGTTTTTACGGGGCGCGGACCACAGATACGCAGTATTTT | CASSFYGARTTDTQYF
TRBJ2-4 | many | TRBV7-2 | NA | TGTGCCAGCAGCTTAGCCGGGGTGGCCAAAAACATTCAGTACTTC | CASSLAGVAKNIQYF
TRBJ1-1 | many | TRBV19 | TRBD1 | TGTGCCTCGAGGAGGGGACAGGGGAACACTGAAGCTTTCTTT | CASRRGQGNTEAFF
TRBJ2-1 | NA | TRBV15 | NA | TGTGCCACCAGCAGAGATCTAGAGGGGGGGCCTTTCGATGAGCAGTTCTTC | CATSRDLEGGPFDEQFF
TRBJ1-6 | many | TRBV20-1 | NA | TGCAGTGCTAGTTGGGCATACAATTCACCCCTCCACTTT | CSASWAYNSPLHF
TRBJ2-7 | few | TRBV6-6 | NA | TGTGCCAGCTCTGATTTAGGCGAGCAGTACTTC | CASSDLGEQYF
TRBJ2-1 | few | TRBV4-2 | TRBD2 | TGTGCCAGCAGCCAAGATCGGCTAGCGGCCAATGAGCAGTTCTTC | CASSQDRLAANEQFF
TRBJ2-1 | NA | TRBV7-9 | NA | TGTGCCAGCAGCTTAGACGACATCTACAATGAGCAGTTCTTC | CASSLDDIYNEQFF
TRBJ2-1 | many | TRBV7-2 | TRBD2 | TGTGCCAGCAGCTTAGCTCTAGCGGGGGTGGGTGAGCAGTTCTTC | CASSLALAGVGEQFF
TRBJ1-1 | few | TRBV29-1 | TRBD1 | TGCAGCGTTGGGACAGGGGAGAACACTGAAGCTTTCTTT | CSVGTGENTEAFF
TRBJ1-1 | NA | TRBV7-2 | NA | TGTGCCAGCAGCTTAAAAACAGCCCATGTAGGCACTGAAGCTTTCTTT | CASSLKTAHVGTEAFF
TRBJ2-7 | many | TRBV7-2 | TRBD2 | TGTGCCAGCAGCTTACCGGCGGGAGAGGCGTCCTACGAGCAGTACTTC | CASSLPAGEASYEQYF
TRBJ1-2 | many | TRBV4-3 | NA | TGCGCCAGCAGCCAAGATCACAGCCCGGACTATGGCTACACCTTC | CASSQDHSPDYGYTF
TRBJ2-7 | many | TRBV6-2/TRBV6-3 | TRBD2 | TGTGCCAGCAGTTCGGGACTAGCGGGAGGCGAGCAGTACTTC | CASSSGLAGGEQYF
TRBJ2-3 | many | TRBV6-2/TRBV6-3 | NA | TGTGCCAGCAGTTGGGGCACAGATACGCAGTATTTT | CASSWGTDTQYF
TRBJ2-7 | NA | TRBV13 | NA | TGTGCCAGCAGCTTAGGCCTCCTCTCCACAGGGCGCTGGCAGTACTTC | CASSLGLLSTGRWQYF
TRBJ2-5 | NA | TRBV12-3/TRBV12-4 | NA | TGTGCCAGCAGTTTAGGGCAGGCGGAGACCCAGTACTTC | CASSLGQAETQYF
TRBJ2-7 | many | TRBV7-9 | NA | TGTGCCAGCAGCCCCTACTCCTACGAGCAGTACTTC | CASSPYSYEQYF
TRBJ2-3 | many | TRBV5-1 | NA | TGCGCCAGCAGCTTGCACAAGTCCTACACAGATACGCAGTATTTT | CASSLHKSYTDTQYF
TRBJ2-7 | NA | TRBV27 | NA | TGTGCCAGCAGCCAAGACAGGCTCAAAACCTACGAGCAGTACTTC | CASSQDRLKTYEQYF
TRBJ1-1 | NA | TRBV28 | NA | TGTGCCAGCATTACTACTATGAACACTGAAGCTTTCTTT | CASITTMNTEAFF
TRBJ2-5 | many | TRBV11-3 | TRBD1 | TGTGCCAGCAGCTCCCGACAGGGCGGGCAAGAGACCCAGTACTTC | CASSSRQGGQETQYF
TRBJ2-2 | many | TRBV7-2 | TRBD1 | TGTGCCAGCAGCAGCCAGGGACAGGTTAACACCGGGGAGCTGTTTTTT | CASSSQGQVNTGELFF
TRBJ2-7 | NA | TRBV4-3 | NA | TGCGCCAGCAGCCACGACGGGAACTACGAGCAGTACTTC | CASSHDGNYEQYF
TRBJ2-3 | many | TRBV28 | NA | TGTGCCAGCAGCTCCCCTGGCGGGGCCATTAATACGCAGTATTTT | CASSSPGGAINTQYF
TRBJ2-1 | many | TRBV7-6 | TRBD1 | TGTGCCAGCAGCCGCAAGACAGGGTGGGGCAATGAGCAGTTCTTC | CASSRKTGWGNEQFF
TRBJ1-3 | many | TRBV7-8 | NA | TGTGCCAGCAGCTTAGCGAGGACAACCTCTGGAAACACCATATATTTT | CASSLARTTSGNTIYF
TRBJ1-5 | many | TRBV12-3/TRBV12-4 | NA | TGTGCCAGCAGCCCCACAGGTTTTGGACAGCCCCAGCATTTT | CASSPTGFGQPQHF
TRBJ2-2 | many | TRBV7-7 | TRBD1 | TGTGCTAGCAGCTCCACTATGATCAGGGGGCCCGGCACCGGGGAGCTGTTTTTT | CASSSTMIRGPGTGELFF
TRBJ2-3 | many | TRBV7-2 | TRBD2 | TGTGCCAGCAGCCCAATCCCTAGCGGGAGGGCCCCAGATACGCAGTATTTT | CASSPIPSGRAPDTQYF
TRBJ1-1 | few | TRBV20-1 | NA | TGCAGTGCTAGGCCCGCCGGGCTGCTAGTGAACACTGAAGCTTTCTTT | CSARPAGLLVNTEAFF
TRBJ1-4 | many | TRBV7-8 | NA | TGTGCCAGCAGCTTAGTGCATGGTGAAAAACTGTTTTTT | CASSLVHGEKLFF
TRBJ1-5 | many | TRBV7-2 | TRBD1 | TGTGCCAGCAGACCATCAGGGACAGGGGTAATTGGGCCCCAGCATTTT | CASRPSGTGVIGPQHF
TRBJ2-7 | NA | TRBV5-1 | NA | TGCGCCAGCAGCTTTGAGGGTGGGGAGCAGTACTTC | CASSFEGGEQYF
TRBJ2-7 | many | TRBV7-3 | TRBD2 | TGTGCCAGCAGCTTGTCTAGCGGGAGAGGCTACGAGCAGTACTTC | CASSLSSGRGYEQYF
TRBJ1-1 | many | TRBV19 | TRBD1 | TGTGCCACCACCAGGGGAACAGGGGGGGCCACTGAAGCTTTCTTT | CATTRGTGGATEAFF
TRBJ1-4 | many | TRBV7-2 | TRBD1 | TGTGCCAGCAGCTTGGGACAGGGGGGTAATGAAAAACTGTTTTTT | CASSLGQGGNEKLFF
TRBJ2-1 | few | TRBV29-1 | NA | TGCAGCGCCGGCTCCTACAATGAGCAGTTCTTC | CSAGSYNEQFF
TRBJ1-1 | many | TRBV15 | TRBD1 | TGTGCCACCAGGTGGACAGGTCTGAACACTGAAGCTTTCTTT | CATRWTGLNTEAFF
TRBJ1-2 | many | TRBV28 | NA | TGTGCCAGCAGTTTATTAGCAGTATCCTATGGCTACACCTTC | CASSLLAVSYGYTF
TRBJ1-1 | many | TRBV28 | TRBD1 | TGTGCCAGCAGTGGACAGGTAGAAGCTTTCTTT | CASSGQVEAFF